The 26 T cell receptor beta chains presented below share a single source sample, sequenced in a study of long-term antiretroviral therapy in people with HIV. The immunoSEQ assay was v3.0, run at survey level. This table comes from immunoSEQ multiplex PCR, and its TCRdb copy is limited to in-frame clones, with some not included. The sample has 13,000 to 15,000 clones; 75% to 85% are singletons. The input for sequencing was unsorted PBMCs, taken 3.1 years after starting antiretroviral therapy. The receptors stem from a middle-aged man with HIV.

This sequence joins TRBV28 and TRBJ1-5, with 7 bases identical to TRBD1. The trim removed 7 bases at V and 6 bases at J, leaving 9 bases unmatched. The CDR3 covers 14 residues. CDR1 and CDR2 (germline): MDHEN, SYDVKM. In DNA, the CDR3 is TGTGCCAGCATCTCACAGGGGATGGCTCAGCCCCAGCATTTT. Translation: CASISQGMAQPQHF.

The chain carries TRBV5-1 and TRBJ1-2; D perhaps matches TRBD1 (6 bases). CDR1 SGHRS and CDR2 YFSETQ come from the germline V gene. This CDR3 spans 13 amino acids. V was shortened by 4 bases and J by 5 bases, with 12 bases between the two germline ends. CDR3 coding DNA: TGCGCCAGCAGCAGGGACACCGAATATGGCTACACCTTC. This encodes CASSRDTEYGYTF.

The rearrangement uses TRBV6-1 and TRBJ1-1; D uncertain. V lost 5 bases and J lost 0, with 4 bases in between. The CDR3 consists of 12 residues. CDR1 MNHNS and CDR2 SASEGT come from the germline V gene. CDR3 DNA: TGTGCCAGCAGTCATTTGAACACTGAAGCTTTCTTT. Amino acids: CASSHLNTEAFF.

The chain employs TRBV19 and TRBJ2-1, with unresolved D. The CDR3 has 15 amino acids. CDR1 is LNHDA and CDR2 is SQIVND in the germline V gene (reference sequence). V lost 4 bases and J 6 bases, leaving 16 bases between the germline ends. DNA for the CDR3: TGTGCCAGTAGTAAAGTCTCCGGGCCCTTCAATGAGCAGTTCTTC. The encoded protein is CASSKVSGPFNEQFF. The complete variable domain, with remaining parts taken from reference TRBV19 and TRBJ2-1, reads DGGITQSPKYLFRKEGQNVTLSCEQNLNHDAMYWYRQDPGQGLRLIYYSQIVNDFQKGDIAEGYSVSREKKESFPLTVTSAQKNPTAFYLCASSKVSGPFNEQFFGPGTRLTVL.

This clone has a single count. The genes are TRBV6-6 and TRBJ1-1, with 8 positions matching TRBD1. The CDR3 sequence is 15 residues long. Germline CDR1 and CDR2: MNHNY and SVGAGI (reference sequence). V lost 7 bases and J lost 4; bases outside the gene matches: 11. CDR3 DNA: TGTGCCAGCAACGGGGCAGGGGGCGGGAGCACTGAAGCTTTCTTT. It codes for CASNGAGGGSTEAFF.

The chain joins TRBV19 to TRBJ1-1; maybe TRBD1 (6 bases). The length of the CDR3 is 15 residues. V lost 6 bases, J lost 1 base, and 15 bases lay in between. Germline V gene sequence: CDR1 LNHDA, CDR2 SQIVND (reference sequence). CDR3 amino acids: CASRTRQEGNTEAFF. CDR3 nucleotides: TGTGCCAGTAGAACCAGACAGGAGGGGAACACTGAAGCTTTCTTT. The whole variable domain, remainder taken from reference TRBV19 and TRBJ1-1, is DGGITQSPKYLFRKEGQNVTLSCEQNLNHDAMYWYRQDPGQGLRLIYYSQIVNDFQKGDIAEGYSVSREKKESFPLTVTSAQKNPTAFYLCASRTRQEGNTEAFFGQGTRLTVV.

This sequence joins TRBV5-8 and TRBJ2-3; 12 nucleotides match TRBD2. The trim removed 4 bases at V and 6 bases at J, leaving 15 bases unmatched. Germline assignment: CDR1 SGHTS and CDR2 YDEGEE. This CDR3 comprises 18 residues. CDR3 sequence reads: CASSITRPGLAGVDTQYF. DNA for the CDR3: TGTGCCAGCAGCATAACGAGGCCGGGACTAGCGGGCGTTGATACGCAGTATTTT.

CDR3 DNA sequence: TGTGCCAGCAGCCTGGGGTACTTTAATGAAAAACTGTTTTTT. Protein product: CASSLGYFNEKLFF. The rearrangement links TRBV11-2 to TRBJ1-4; D uncertain. Germline loops: CDR1 SGHAT, CDR2 FQNNGV. The CDR3 has 14 amino acids. V lost 5 bases and J lost 4, with 11 bases in between.

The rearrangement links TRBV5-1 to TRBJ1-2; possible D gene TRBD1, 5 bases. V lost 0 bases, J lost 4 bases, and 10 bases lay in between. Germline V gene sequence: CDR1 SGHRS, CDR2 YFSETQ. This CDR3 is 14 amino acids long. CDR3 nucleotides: TGCGCCAGCAGCTTGGCGCAGGGTGGCTATGGCTACACCTTC. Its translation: CASSLAQGGYGYTF. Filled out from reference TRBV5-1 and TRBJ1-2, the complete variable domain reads KAGVTQTPRYLIKTRGQQVTLSCSPISGHRSVSWYQQTPGQGLQFLFEYFSETQRNKGNFPGRFSGRQFSNSRSEMNVSTLELGDSALYLCASSLAQGGYGYTFGSGTRLTVV.

CDR3 nucleotides: TGTGCCAGCAGCTTGGATCGGCTCTTTTACTCCTACGAGCAGTACTTC. Translating gives CASSLDRLFYSYEQYF. This rearrangement joins TRBV5-6 to TRBJ2-7, with D unresolved. CDR1 is SGHDT and CDR2 is YYEEEE in the germline V gene. Trimming cost V 0 bases and J 0 bases, with 13 bases left between them. The CDR3 sequence is 16 residues long.

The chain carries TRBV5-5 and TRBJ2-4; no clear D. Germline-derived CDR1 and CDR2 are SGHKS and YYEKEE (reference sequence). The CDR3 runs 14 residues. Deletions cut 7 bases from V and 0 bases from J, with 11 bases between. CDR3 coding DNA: TGTGCCAGCTGCATTGAGCTAGCCAAAAACATTCAGTACTTC. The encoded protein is CASCIELAKNIQYF.

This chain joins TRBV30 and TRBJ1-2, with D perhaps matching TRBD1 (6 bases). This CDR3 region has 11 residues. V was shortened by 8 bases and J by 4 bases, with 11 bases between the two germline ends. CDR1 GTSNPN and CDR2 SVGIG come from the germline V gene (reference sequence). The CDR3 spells CAGRGLYGYTF. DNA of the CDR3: TGTGCCGGGCGGGGGCTCTATGGCTACACCTTC.

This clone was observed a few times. The CDR3 reads CASSEAGGRGTEAFF. Written as DNA, the CDR3 is TGTGCCAGCAGTGAAGCGGGAGGGCGGGGCACTGAAGCTTTCTTT. The chain combines TRBV6-1 with TRBJ1-1; D gene uncertain. Germline values: CDR1 MNHNS, CDR2 SASEGT. Between the trimmed V and J ends, which lost 0 bases and 4 bases, there was a span of 12 bases. The CDR3 length is 15 residues.

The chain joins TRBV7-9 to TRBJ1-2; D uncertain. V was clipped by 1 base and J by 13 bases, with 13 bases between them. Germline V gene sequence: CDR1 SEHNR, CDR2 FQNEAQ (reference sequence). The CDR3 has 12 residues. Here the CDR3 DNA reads TGTGCCAGCAGCTTAGGGGCAGATTACCCCACCTTC. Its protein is CASSLGADYPTF.

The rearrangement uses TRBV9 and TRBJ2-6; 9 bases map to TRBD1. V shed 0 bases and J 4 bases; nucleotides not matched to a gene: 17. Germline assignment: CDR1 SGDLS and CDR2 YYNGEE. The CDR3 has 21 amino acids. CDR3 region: CASSVDRSGTGFVSGANVLTF. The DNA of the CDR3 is TGTGCCAGCAGCGTAGATCGCTCCGGGACAGGGTTCGTCAGCGGGGCCAACGTCCTGACTTTC.

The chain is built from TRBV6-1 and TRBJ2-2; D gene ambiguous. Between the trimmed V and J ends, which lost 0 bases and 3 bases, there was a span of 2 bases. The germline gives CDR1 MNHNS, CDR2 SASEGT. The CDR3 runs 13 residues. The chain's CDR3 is CASSEADTGELFF. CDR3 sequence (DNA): TGTGCCAGCAGTGAAGCGGACACCGGGGAGCTGTTTTTT.

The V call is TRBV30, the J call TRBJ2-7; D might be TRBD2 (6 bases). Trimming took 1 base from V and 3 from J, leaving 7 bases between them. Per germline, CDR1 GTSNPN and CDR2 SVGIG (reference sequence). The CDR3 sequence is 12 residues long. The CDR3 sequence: CAWSEEGYEQYF. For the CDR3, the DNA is TGTGCCTGGAGTGAGGAGGGCTACGAGCAGTACTTC.

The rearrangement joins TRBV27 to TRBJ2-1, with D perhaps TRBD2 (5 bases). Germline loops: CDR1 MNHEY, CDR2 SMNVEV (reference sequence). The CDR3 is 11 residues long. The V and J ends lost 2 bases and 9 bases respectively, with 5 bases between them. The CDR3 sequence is CASSLEGEQFF. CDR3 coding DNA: TGTGCCAGCAGTTTAGAGGGTGAGCAGTTCTTC.

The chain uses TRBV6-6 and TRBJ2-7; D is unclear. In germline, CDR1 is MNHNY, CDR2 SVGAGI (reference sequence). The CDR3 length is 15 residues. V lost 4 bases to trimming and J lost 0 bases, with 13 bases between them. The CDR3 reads CASSSRHTNSYEQYF. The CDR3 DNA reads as TGTGCCAGCAGTTCCAGACACACTAACTCCTACGAGCAGTACTTC.

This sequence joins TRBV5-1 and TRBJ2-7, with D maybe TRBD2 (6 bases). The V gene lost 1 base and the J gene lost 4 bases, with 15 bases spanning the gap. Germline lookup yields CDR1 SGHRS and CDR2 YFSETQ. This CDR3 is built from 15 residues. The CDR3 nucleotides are TGCGCCAGCAGCTTGAGGGGAGCCGGGGGTTACGAGCAGTACTTC. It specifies CASSLRGAGGYEQYF.

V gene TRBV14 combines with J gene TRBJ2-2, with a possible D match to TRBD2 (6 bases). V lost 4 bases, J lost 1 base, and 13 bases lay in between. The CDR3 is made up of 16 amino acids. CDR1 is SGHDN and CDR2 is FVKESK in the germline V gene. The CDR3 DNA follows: TGTGCCAGCAGCCCACGGCTAGCGAGGAACACCGGGGAGCTGTTTTTT. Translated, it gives CASSPRLARNTGELFF. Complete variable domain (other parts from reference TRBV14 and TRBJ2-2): EAGVTQFPSHSVIEKGQTVTLRCDPISGHDNLYWYRRVMGKEIKFLLHFVKESKQDESGMPNNRFLAERTGGTYSTLKVQPAELEDSGVYFCASSPRLARNTGELFFGEGSRLTVL.

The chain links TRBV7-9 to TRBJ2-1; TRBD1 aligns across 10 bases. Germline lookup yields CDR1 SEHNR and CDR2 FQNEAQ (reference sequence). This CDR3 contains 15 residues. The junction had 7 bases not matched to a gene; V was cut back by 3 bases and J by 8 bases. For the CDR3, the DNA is TGTGCCAGCAGCTTGACCGGGACAGGGGCTTATGAGCAGTTCTTC. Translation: CASSLTGTGAYEQFF.

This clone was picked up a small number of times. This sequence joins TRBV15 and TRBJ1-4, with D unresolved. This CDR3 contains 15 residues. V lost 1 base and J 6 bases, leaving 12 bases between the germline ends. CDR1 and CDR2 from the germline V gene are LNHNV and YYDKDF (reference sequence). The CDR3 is CATSRVEQSHEKLFF. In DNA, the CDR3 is TGTGCCACCAGCAGAGTAGAACAGTCCCATGAAAAACTGTTTTTT.

The DNA of the CDR3 is TGTGCCAGCAGCTCCGATCGGAAGACCCAGTACTTC. This sequence encodes CASSSDRKTQYF. The chain joins TRBV7-7 to TRBJ2-5; D is uncertain. Trimming took 4 bases from V and 6 from J, leaving 9 bases between them. Looked up from germline, CDR1 is SSHAT and CDR2 is FNYEAQ (reference sequence). The CDR3 is made up of 12 amino acids.

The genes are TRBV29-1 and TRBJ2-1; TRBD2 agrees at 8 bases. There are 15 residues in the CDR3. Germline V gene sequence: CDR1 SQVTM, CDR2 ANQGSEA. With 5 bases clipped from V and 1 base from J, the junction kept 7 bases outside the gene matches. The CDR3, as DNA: TGCAGCGTTTCGCGGGGGGTTAGGTCCTACAATGAGCAGTTCTTC. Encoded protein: CSVSRGVRSYNEQFF.

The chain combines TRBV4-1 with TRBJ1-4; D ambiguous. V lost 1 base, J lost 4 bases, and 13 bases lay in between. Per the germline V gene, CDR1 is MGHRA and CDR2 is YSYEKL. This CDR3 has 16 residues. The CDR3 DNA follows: TGCGCCAGCAGCCAAGGTCTGGCCTTGGGTAATGAAAAACTGTTTTTT. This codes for CASSQGLALGNEKLFF.